The 21 T cell receptor beta chains in this list originate from one sample, sequenced in a study of shared clonotypes between healthy human individuals. TCRdb keeps only in-frame clones here, not all; method: immunoSEQ multiplex PCR. The profile shows 2,500,000 or so clones, approximately 94% of them singletons. Sequencing was performed on naive CD4+ T cells sorted from blood. Indicated subset: CD45RA+ positively selected. These receptors were collected from a man aged 18 to 30 in good health.

As to this clone: The same CDR3 also results from other DNA sequences found in this sample. The V and J genes are TRBV2 and TRBJ2-6; tentatively, D is TRBD1 (5 bases). Germline CDR1 and CDR2: SNHLY and FYNNEI. Trimming left V 9 bases short and J 0 bases short, with 9 bases between. CDR3 length: 14 amino acids. The CDR3 sequence: CASRDSSGANVLTF. CDR3 nucleotides: TGTGCCAGTCGAGACAGCTCTGGGGCCAACGTCCTGACTTTC.

CDR3 sequence reads: CASSFMDGNQPQHF. CDR3 in DNA: TGTGCCAGCAGCTTCATGGATGGCAATCAGCCCCAGCATTTT. The V and J genes are TRBV7-2 and TRBJ1-5; unclear D gene. The CDR3 has 14 residues. Germline values: CDR1 SGHTA, CDR2 FQGNSA. V was pared by 3 bases and J by 2 bases, with 8 bases between.

This rearrangement joins TRBV19 to TRBJ1-6; possibly TRBD1 for D (5 bases). The germline V and J ends were trimmed by 7 bases and 9 bases, with 16 bases remaining between them. Germline CDR1 and CDR2: LNHDA and SQIVND (reference sequence). This CDR3 contains 14 residues. DNA of the CDR3: TGTGCCAGTACCGAATCCCATAGGGGTTCACCCCTCCACTTT. Its translation is CASTESHRGSPLHF.

J is TRBJ1-4 and V is TRBV4-1; TRBD1 matches 7 bases. The V gene's germline CDR1 is MGHRA and CDR2 YSYEKL. The CDR3 covers 16 residues. V shed 2 bases, J shed 4 bases, and the junction held 7 bases outside the gene matches. CDR3 sequence: CASSQTGQISNEKLFF. The CDR3, as DNA: TGCGCCAGCAGCCAAACGGGACAGATCAGTAATGAAAAACTGTTTTTT.

The chain couples TRBV9 to TRBJ2-1, with 10 nucleotides matching TRBD2. Losses at the gene ends were 4 bases for V and 4 bases for J; bases not matched to a gene: 5. This CDR3 region has 15 residues. Per germline, CDR1 SGDLS and CDR2 YYNGEE. CDR3 in DNA: TGTGCCAGCAGCCCCGGACTAGCGGAGTACAATGAGCAGTTCTTC. This gives the protein CASSPGLAEYNEQFF.

The chain employs TRBV29-1 and TRBJ1-6, with D possibly TRBD1 on 5 matching bases. This CDR3 has 14 residues. V was shortened by 4 bases and J by 7 bases, with 14 bases between the two germline ends. Germline V gives CDR1 SQVTM, CDR2 ANQGSEA. The CDR3 sequence is CSVGGTTRNSPLHF. The CDR3 DNA is TGCAGCGTTGGAGGGACGACGAGAAATTCACCCCTCCACTTT.

J is TRBJ2-1 and V is TRBV6-1; D unresolved. Germline V gene data show CDR1 as MNHNS and CDR2 as SASEGT. This CDR3 is built from 16 residues. V was clipped by 2 bases and J by 7 bases, with 18 bases between them. CDR3 nucleotides: TGTGCCAGCAGTGAACAGGTCCCGCCGCTTGGAAATGAGCAGTTCTTC. This codes for CASSEQVPPLGNEQFF.

The rearrangement joins TRBV19 to TRBJ2-2; no definite D call. The CDR3 length is 14 residues. Germline V gene data show CDR1 as LNHDA and CDR2 as SQIVND (reference sequence). The V end was cut by 1 base, the J end by 6 bases, with 9 bases between. CDR3 amino acids: CASSIATVAGELFF. CDR3 DNA sequence: TGTGCCAGTAGTATAGCAACAGTTGCCGGGGAGCTGTTTTTT.

The chain uses TRBV7-6 and TRBJ1-4; 11 bases map to TRBD1. Per the germline V gene, CDR1 is SGHVS and CDR2 is FNYEAQ. CDR3 length: 16 amino acids. J lost 4 bases, V lost 5 bases, and 6 bases had no gene match. The CDR3 reads CASSRTGGVGNEKLFF. The CDR3 DNA follows: TGTGCCAGCAGCCGGACAGGGGGCGTCGGTAATGAAAAACTGTTTTTT.

V usage is TRBV10-1 and J usage is TRBJ2-5; 8 nucleotides agree with TRBD1. This CDR3 is built from 11 residues. CDR1 is WNHNN and CDR2 is SYGVQD in the germline V gene (reference sequence). After removal of 10 bases from V and 12 bases from J, the junction contained 10 bases not matched to a gene. CDR3 nucleotides: TGCGCCACGCACTGTACAGGGGGTAAGTACTTC. Translated: CATHCTGGKYF.

This chain connects TRBV4-3 to TRBJ1-6; no reliable D call. CDR1 and CDR2 (germline): LGHNA, YSLEER. V lost 0 bases to trimming and J lost 9 bases, with 12 bases between them. This CDR3 comprises 15 residues. In nucleotides, the CDR3 is TGCGCCAGCAGCCAAGATTTGGACGTTGGTTCACCCCTCCACTTT. It translates to CASSQDLDVGSPLHF.

The chain uses TRBV27 and TRBJ2-7; 7 bases are shared with TRBD2. The CDR3 extends over 18 amino acids. Looked up from germline, CDR1 is MNHEY and CDR2 is SMNVEV (reference sequence). V was clipped by 3 bases and J by 3 bases; unmatched bases: 17. DNA for the CDR3: TGTGCCAGCAGTTTTCGGGTATTCGGGACGGGAGGCAACTACGAGCAGTACTTC. It translates to CASSFRVFGTGGNYEQYF.

The chain links TRBV21-1 to TRBJ2-1; the table's D call, TRBD1, has no DNA check behind it. TRBV21-1 is a documented pseudogene. The CDR3 sequence is 15 residues long. In DNA, the CDR3 is TGTGCCAGCAGCCCCGGGACAGGGGTCTACAATGAGCAGTTCTTC. This translates into CASSPGTGVYNEQFF.

Points on this clone: The same CDR3 can be traced to other DNA sequences in this sample. V gene TRBV10-3 combines with J gene TRBJ1-2; tentatively, D is TRBD1 (5 bases). The CDR3 has 13 residues. The V gene lost 2 bases and the J gene lost 4 bases, with 8 bases spanning the gap. Germline CDR1 reads ENHRY; CDR2 reads SYGVKD. CDR3 DNA sequence: TGTGCCATCAGTGAGGGGACCTCCTATGGCTACACCTTC. Encoded protein: CAISEGTSYGYTF.

The rearrangement uses TRBV18 and TRBJ2-7; D tentatively fits TRBD1 or TRBD2 (6 bases each). This CDR3 is 14 amino acids long. From germline, CDR1 is KGHSH and CDR2 LQKENI. Trimming pared 6 bases from V and 2 bases from J, leaving 14 bases between. CDR3 in DNA: TGTGCCAGCTCCGGGGGCCGACAAACCTACGAGCAGTACTTC. Protein: CASSGGRQTYEQYF.

This chain uses TRBV5-1 with TRBJ2-5, with TRBD2 identical over 11 bases. V lost 6 bases, J lost 5 bases, and 12 bases stayed unmatched. CDR3 length equals 16 residues. The germline gives CDR1 SGHRS, CDR2 YFSETQ. This CDR3 is CASTNPGLAGAETQYF. The CDR3, as DNA: TGCGCCAGCACCAACCCAGGACTAGCGGGCGCGGAGACCCAGTACTTC.

The V gene is TRBV5-4, the J gene TRBJ2-3, with D tentatively TRBD2 (5 bases). CDR1 SGHNT and CDR2 YYREEE come from the germline V gene (reference sequence). V was cut by 4 bases and J by 2 bases, with 11 bases left in between. The length of the CDR3 is 14 residues. The CDR3 nucleotides are TGTGCCAGCAGCCGGCCGGGATACACAGATACGCAGTATTTT. This codes for CASSRPGYTDTQYF.

V usage is TRBV5-6 and J usage is TRBJ2-3; D possibly corresponds to TRBD2 (6 bases). Between the trimmed V and J ends, which lost 1 base and 10 bases, there was a span of 16 bases. Germline-derived CDR1 and CDR2 are SGHDT and YYEEEE. The CDR3 contains 14 residues. This CDR3 is CASSLLGEAWAQYF. The DNA for the CDR3 is TGTGCCAGCAGCTTGTTGGGGGAGGCTTGGGCGCAGTATTTT.

The V and J genes are TRBV9 and TRBJ2-5, with 11 bases lining up with TRBD2. From germline, CDR1 is SGDLS and CDR2 YYNGEE. There are 16 residues in the CDR3. The trim removed 2 bases at V and 1 base at J, leaving 4 bases unmatched. Here the CDR3 reads CASSVTSGSTQETQYF. The CDR3 region has the DNA TGTGCCAGCAGCGTCACTAGCGGGAGTACCCAAGAGACCCAGTACTTC.

Notes on this clone: Within the sample, other DNA sequences also encode this same CDR3. This chain links TRBV5-4 with TRBJ1-2; 8 positions agree with TRBD1. Germline V gives CDR1 SGHNT, CDR2 YYREEE (reference sequence). This CDR3 is 15 amino acids long. J was trimmed by 0 bases and V by 5 bases; bases with no gene match: 6. CDR3 loop: CASSPGQGANYGYTF. The CDR3 DNA is TGTGCCAGCAGTCCTGGACAGGGAGCTAACTATGGCTACACCTTC.

The CDR3 nucleotides read TGTGCCAGCAGTGGGTGGGCGACAGGGCTGTACGGCAATCAGCCCCAGCATTTT. This sequence encodes CASSGWATGLYGNQPQHF. The chain carries TRBV6-1 and TRBJ1-5, with 7 bases matching TRBD1. The junction had 14 bases not matched to a gene; V was cut back by 4 bases and J by 2 bases. In germline, CDR1 is MNHNS, CDR2 SASEGT. The CDR3 has 18 residues.